This T cell receptor (beta chain) was profiled in a study of T-cell memory formation after mild COVID-19 (dated by TCRdb to the early 2020s). Background on the whole study: Most TCR sequence clusters were specific to one of the two donors. In two donors, T-cell clones that expanded and contracted after mild COVID-19 were followed by sequencing TCRalpha and TCRbeta repertoires longitudinally. The cohort comprised two young, previously healthy adult volunteers, one female and one male. Broad study findings and their caveats: SARS-CoV-2 specificity was not confirmed for the second-wave clones peaking on day 37. Contracting CD4+ clones were located mainly in the CM and EM memory subsets, whereas CD8+ clones were found to be enriched in EMRA. Only two mild cases were covered by the study, and larger cohorts that include severe cases with pre-infection samples were considered necessary. Balanced CD4/CD8 phenotypes were observed for clones contracting from day 15 to 85, whereas a bias towards CD4+ was observed for a second wave of clones expanding from day 15 to 37. Some responding clones were found in pre-infection memory, which suggests that pre-existing cross-reactive memory T cells took part in the SARS-CoV-2 response.

Details on this clonotype: This receptor's antigen is unknown. One base away there is no much larger clone; base qualities are not given.

Sequencing was carried out with an Illumina NovaSeq 6000. Using 5'RACE with constant-segment primers, TCRalpha and TCRbeta cDNA libraries were constructed, with sample barcodes and unique molecular identifiers added in the process. RNA was extracted from every sample with Trizol reagent. Amplification of the libraries took two PCR steps, and the second step added a second sample barcode plus Illumina TruSeq adapters. Sequencing of libraries was performed on an Illumina NovaSeq with 2 x 150 bp paired-end reads. The study's processing was this. Demultiplexing of reads and collapsing into UMI-guided consensus sequences were performed with migec v1.2.7. Using mixcr v2.1.11, UMI consensuses were aligned to TRA and TRB V and J templates and then assembled into clonotypes. A clonotype was counted as expanded or contracted only when both edgeR and NoisET called the clonotype significant, with the noise models trained on biological replicates. For edgeR calls, the cutoffs were a false discovery rate-adjusted p below 0.01 and a log2 fold-change threshold of 1. As an exploratory analysis of dynamics, max-normalized trajectories of the 1000 most abundant clonotypes were examined with PCA combined with hierarchical clustering. The CD4 or CD8 phenotype of responding clones was assigned using the separately sequenced CD4+ and CD8+ repertoires. The public reads were run again by TCRdb, first through fastp at Q25 and then through MiXCR, and only productive beta chains were kept. Identical CDR3 protein sequences are pooled into one entry, listed with their most common genes and DNA. TCRdb's processing, not the authors' own work, is the source of the V and J calls. The sample table contains 110,000 to 150,000 distinct CDR3 sequences; only one count was recorded for 11% to 15% of them. Roughly 28% of the sample lies in the top ten.

Looking up the germline V gene yields CDR1 LGHNA and CDR2 YNFKEQ. V sheds 1 base and J sheds 0 bases, leaving 13 bases between their ends. The cysteine opens and the phenylalanine closes a CDR3 of 16 amino acids. The kept DNA is CDR3 alone, 48 bases in frame from the first base. PBMCs were isolated by Ficoll-Paque density gradient centrifugation. This receptor was taken from an adult woman who had mild COVID-19 (a few samples of this study predate the infection). The sample titles of this study are shuffled in the database, so cell type and time point are left out; the donor was told from shared clones. Sequences were obtained from PBMCs or a T cell subset sorted from them (not recorded which). The chain is encoded by TRBV4-2 joined to TRBJ2-7; TRBD1 is a possible D gene, resting on 5 matching bases. The nucleotides are TGTGCCAGCAGCCAAGTTCGCCGCAGGGACTCCTACGAGCAGTACTTC. Its protein is CASSQVRRRDSYEQYF.